The clone carrying this TCR beta chain was recorded at least ten times. The antigen is not known. The data originate from a study of identical twins. Study results and caveats: The authors noted that invariant MAIT and iNKT cells could partly confound zero-insertion analyses. With abundant cord blood beta clonotypes, insertions were fewer; memory repertoires showed no such pattern.

The CDR3 has 14 amino acids. The germline gives CDR1 SGDLS, CDR2 YYNGEE. The ends were cut back, 0 bases at V and 8 bases at J, with 13 bases in the middle. MiXCR, applied by TCRdb to the 5' RACE reads, yields one record per CDR3 protein. The table lists fewer than 900,000 distinct CDR3 sequences, roughly 20% of them singletons. These sequences were also reported in another study, on T cells expressing NK-cell markers. That report adds: The CD3+CD56-NKG2C+ fraction of four donors was likewise dominated by these clonotypes.

The gene calls are TRBV9 and TRBJ2-3; D is undetermined. Sequenced material: PBMCs. This receptor was taken from a woman aged 18-29 years in good health. This chain's CDR3 is CASSVEVRSPTQYF. The DNA of the CDR3 is TGTGCCAGCAGCGTAGAGGTCAGGAGTCCTACGCAGTATTTT.